This TCR beta chain was observed in a study of control samples from healthy donors and cancer patients. CDR3 length: 15 amino acids. With 0 bases removed from V and 7 bases from J, the gap between germline ends came to 16 bases. Germline loops: CDR1 SGDLS, CDR2 YYNGEE. TCRdb's table, derived via immunoSEQ multiplex PCR, lists solely in-frame clones and lacks some. The sample carries around 53,000 clones, 65% to 90% recorded once. The V gene is TRBV9, the J gene TRBJ1-1; no firm D call. Specimen: PBMCs. The sequence came from a woman aged 50 to 60 with lung cancer. CDR3 DNA sequence: TGTGCCAGCAGCGTAGGAGAAGAAATCCTATATGAAGCTTTCTTT. Encoded protein: CASSVGEEILYEAFF.